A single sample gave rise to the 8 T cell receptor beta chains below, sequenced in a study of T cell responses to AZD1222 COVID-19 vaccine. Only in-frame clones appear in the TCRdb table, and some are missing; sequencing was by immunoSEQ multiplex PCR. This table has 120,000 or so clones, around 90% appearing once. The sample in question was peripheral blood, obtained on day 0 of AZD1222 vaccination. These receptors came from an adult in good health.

The CDR3 region has the DNA TGTGCCAGCAGCACCGGACAGCCCACAGATACGCAGTATTTT. Residues: CASSTGQPTDTQYF. V gene TRBV11-3 combines with J gene TRBJ2-3; weak D call: TRBD1 (6 bases). There are 14 residues in the CDR3. The germline V and J ends were trimmed by 5 bases and 2 bases, with 11 bases remaining between them. Germline values: CDR1 SGHNT, CDR2 YENEEA.

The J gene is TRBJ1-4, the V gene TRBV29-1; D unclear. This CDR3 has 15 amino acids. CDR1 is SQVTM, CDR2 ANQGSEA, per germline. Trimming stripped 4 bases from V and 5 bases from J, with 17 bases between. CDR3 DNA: TGCAGCGTTGGCCAGAATCCTATCGCAAATGAAAAACTGTTTTTT. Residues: CSVGQNPIANEKLFF.

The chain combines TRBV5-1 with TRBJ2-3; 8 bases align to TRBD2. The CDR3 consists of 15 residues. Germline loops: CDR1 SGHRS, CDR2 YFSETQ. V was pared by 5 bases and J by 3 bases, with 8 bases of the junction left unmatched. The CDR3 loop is CASRPGRAGTDTQYF. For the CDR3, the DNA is TGCGCCAGCAGACCCGGGAGGGCCGGGACAGATACGCAGTATTTT.

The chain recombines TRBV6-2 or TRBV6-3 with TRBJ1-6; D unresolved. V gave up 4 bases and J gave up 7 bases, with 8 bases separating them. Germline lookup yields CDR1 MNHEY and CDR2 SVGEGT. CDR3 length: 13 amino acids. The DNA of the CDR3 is TGTGCCAGCAGTTCTACGGTAAATTCACCCCTCCACTTT. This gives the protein CASSSTVNSPLHF.

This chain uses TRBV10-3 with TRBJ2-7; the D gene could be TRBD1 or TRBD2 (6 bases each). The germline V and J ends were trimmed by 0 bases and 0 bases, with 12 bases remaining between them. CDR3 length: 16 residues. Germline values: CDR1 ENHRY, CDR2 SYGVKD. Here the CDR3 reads CAISESGGLPSYEQYF. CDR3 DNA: TGTGCCATCAGTGAGTCAGGGGGACTTCCCTCCTACGAGCAGTACTTC.

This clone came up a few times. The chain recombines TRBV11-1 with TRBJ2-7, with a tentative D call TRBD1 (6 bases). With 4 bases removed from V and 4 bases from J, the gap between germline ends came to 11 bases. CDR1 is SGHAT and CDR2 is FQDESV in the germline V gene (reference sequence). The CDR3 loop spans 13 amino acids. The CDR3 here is CASSSGQEYEQYF. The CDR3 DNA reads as TGTGCCAGCAGCTCGGGACAAGAATACGAGCAGTACTTC.

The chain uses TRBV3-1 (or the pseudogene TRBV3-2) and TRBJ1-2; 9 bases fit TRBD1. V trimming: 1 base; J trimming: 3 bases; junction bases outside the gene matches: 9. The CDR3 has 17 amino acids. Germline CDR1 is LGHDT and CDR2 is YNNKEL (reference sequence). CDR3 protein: CASSQAWGQGFDYGYTF. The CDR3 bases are TGTGCCAGCAGCCAAGCATGGGGACAGGGTTTTGACTATGGCTACACCTTC.

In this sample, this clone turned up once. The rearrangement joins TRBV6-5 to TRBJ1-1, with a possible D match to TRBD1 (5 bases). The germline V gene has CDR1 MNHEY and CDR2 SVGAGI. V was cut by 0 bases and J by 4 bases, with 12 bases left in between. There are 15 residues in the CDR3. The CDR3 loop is CASSYSGVDGTEAFF. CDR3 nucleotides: TGTGCCAGCAGTTACTCGGGGGTTGACGGCACTGAAGCTTTCTTT.